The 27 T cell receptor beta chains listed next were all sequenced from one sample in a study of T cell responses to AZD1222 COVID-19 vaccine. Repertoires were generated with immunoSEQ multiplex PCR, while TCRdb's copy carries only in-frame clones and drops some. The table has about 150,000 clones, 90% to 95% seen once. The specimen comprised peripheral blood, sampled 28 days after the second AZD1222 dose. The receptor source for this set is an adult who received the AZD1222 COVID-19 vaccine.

CDR3 amino acids: CASSLQGNYGYTF. The CDR3 nucleotides read TGTGCCAGCTCACTACAGGGGAACTATGGCTACACCTTC. The chain carries TRBV18 and TRBJ1-2; 7 bases are a match to TRBD1. Germline V gives CDR1 KGHSH, CDR2 LQKENI. With 4 bases clipped from V and 2 bases from J, the junction kept 1 base outside the gene matches. This CDR3 has 13 amino acids.

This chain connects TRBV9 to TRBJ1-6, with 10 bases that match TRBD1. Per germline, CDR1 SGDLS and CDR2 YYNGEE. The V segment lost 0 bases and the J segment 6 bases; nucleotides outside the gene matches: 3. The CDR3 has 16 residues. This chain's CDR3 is CASSVGQGAGNSPLHF. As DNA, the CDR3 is TGTGCCAGCAGCGTAGGACAGGGGGCTGGTAATTCACCCCTCCACTTT. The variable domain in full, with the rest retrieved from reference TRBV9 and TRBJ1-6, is DSGVTQTPKHLITATGQRVTLRCSPRSGDLSVYWYQQSLDQGLQFLIQYYNGEERAKGNILERFSAQQFPDLHSELNLSSLELGDSALYFCASSVGQGAGNSPLHFGNGTRLTVT.

CDR3 residues: CASSVFGEQFF. In DNA form, the CDR3 reads TGTGCCAGTTCCGTATTCGGGGAGCAGTTCTTC. The chain is built from TRBV2 and TRBJ2-1; D is ambiguous. V lost 9 bases and J 10 bases, leaving 13 bases between the germline ends. Germline-derived CDR1 and CDR2 are SNHLY and FYNNEI. The CDR3 covers 11 residues.

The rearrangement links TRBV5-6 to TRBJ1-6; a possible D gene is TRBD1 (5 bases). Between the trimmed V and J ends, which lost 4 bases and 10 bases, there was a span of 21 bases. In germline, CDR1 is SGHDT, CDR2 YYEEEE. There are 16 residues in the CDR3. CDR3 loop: CASSPSSGWGKSPLHF. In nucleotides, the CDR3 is TGTGCCAGCAGCCCTTCCTCGGGCTGGGGGAAATCACCCCTCCACTTT.

DNA of the CDR3: TGTGCCAGCAGTACTACAGGGGGGGCTGGAAACACCATATATTTT. Translated, it gives CASSTTGGAGNTIYF. The chain couples TRBV7-3 to TRBJ1-3; 8 positions agree with TRBD1. The germline V gene encodes CDR1 SGHTA and CDR2 FQGTGA. This CDR3 comprises 15 residues. V was pared by 6 bases and J by 2 bases, with 6 bases of the junction left unmatched.

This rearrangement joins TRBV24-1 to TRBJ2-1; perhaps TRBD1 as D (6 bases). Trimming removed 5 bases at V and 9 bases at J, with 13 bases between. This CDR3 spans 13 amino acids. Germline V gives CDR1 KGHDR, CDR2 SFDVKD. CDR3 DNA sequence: TGTGCCACCAGTGCCGGGACACCGGTTGAGCAGTTCTTC. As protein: CATSAGTPVEQFF.

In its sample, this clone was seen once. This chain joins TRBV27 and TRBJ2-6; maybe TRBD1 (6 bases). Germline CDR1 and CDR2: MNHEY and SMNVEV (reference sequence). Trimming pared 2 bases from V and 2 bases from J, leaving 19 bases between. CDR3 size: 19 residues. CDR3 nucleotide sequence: TGTGCCAGCAGTTTAAGGGTCGGCAGGGGTGTCACTGGGGCCAACGTCCTGACTTTC. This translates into CASSLRVGRGVTGANVLTF.

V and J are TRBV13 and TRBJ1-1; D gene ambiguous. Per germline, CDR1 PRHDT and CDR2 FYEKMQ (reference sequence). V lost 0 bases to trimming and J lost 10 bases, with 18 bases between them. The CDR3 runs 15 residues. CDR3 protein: CASSLGRYERSRAFF. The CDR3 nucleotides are TGTGCCAGCAGCTTAGGCAGGTACGAACGGAGTAGAGCTTTCTTT.

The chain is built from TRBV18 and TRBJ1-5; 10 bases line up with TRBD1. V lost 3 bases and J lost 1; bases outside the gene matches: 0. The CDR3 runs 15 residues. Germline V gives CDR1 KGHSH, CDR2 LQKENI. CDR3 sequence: CASSPDRGSNQPQHF. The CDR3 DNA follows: TGTGCCAGCTCACCGGACAGGGGGAGCAATCAGCCCCAGCATTTT. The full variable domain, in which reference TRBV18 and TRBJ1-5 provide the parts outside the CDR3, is NAGVMQNPRHLVRRRGQEARLRCSPMKGHSHVYWYRQLPEEGLKFMVYLQKENIIDESGMPKERFSAEFPKEGPSILRIQQVVRGDSAAYFCASSPDRGSNQPQHFGDGTRLSIL.

CDR3 nucleotides: TGTGCCATCAGTGAGTCCGGAAGGGGTGGTTTAGAGACCCAGTACTTC. Amino acids: CAISESGRGGLETQYF. The chain recombines TRBV10-3 with TRBJ2-5; tentative D call: TRBD1 (5 bases). V was cut by 0 bases and J by 4 bases, with 15 bases left in between. The CDR3 totals 16 residues. In germline, CDR1 is ENHRY, CDR2 SYGVKD.

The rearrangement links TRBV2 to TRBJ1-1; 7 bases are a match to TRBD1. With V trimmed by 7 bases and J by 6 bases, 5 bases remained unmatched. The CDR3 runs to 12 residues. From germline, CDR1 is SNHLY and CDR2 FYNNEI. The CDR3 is CASIGQVAEAFF. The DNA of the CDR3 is TGTGCCAGCATCGGACAGGTCGCTGAAGCTTTCTTT.

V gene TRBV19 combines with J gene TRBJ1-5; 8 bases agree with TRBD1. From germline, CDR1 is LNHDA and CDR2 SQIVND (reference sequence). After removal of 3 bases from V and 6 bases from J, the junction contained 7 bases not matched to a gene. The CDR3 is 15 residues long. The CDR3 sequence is CASSITGTGFQPQHF. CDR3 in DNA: TGTGCCAGTAGTATTACCGGGACAGGTTTTCAGCCCCAGCATTTT.

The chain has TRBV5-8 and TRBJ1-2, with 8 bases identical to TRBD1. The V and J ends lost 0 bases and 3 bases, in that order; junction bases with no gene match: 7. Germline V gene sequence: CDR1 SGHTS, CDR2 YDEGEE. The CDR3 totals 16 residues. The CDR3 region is CASSLADRELDYGYTF. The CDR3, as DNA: TGTGCCAGCAGCTTGGCGGACAGGGAATTGGACTATGGCTACACCTTC.

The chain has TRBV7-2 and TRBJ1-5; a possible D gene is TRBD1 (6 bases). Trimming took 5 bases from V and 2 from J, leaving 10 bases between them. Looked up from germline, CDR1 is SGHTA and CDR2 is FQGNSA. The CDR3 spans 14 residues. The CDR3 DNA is TGTGCCAGCAGCGTCTCAGGGGGCAATCAGCCCCAGCATTTT. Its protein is CASSVSGGNQPQHF.

The CDR3 DNA follows: TGTGCCAGCAGCGTAGCTGGGGGGACTGGGGCCAACGTCCTGACTTTC. Its translation: CASSVAGGTGANVLTF. The rearrangement links TRBV9 to TRBJ2-6, with D tentatively TRBD2 (6 bases). The CDR3 consists of 16 residues. The V end was cut by 0 bases, the J end by 2 bases, with 9 bases between. Germline V gene sequence: CDR1 SGDLS, CDR2 YYNGEE. Drawing the rest from reference TRBV9 and TRBJ2-6, the complete variable domain is DSGVTQTPKHLITATGQRVTLRCSPRSGDLSVYWYQQSLDQGLQFLIQYYNGEERAKGNILERFSAQQFPDLHSELNLSSLELGDSALYFCASSVAGGTGANVLTFGAGSRLTVL.

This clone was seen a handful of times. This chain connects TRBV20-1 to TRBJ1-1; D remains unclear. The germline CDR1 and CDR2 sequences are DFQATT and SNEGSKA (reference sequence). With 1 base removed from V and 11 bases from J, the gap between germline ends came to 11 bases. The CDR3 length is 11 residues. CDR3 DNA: TGCAGTGCTAGAGCTCAGAGGGAGGCTTTCTTT. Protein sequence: CSARAQREAFF.

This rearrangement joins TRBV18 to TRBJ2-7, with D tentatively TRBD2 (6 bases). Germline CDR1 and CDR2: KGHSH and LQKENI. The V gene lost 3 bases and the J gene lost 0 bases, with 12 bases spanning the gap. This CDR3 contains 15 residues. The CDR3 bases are TGTGCCAGCTCACCCGGGACTCACAACTCCTACGAGCAGTACTTC. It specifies CASSPGTHNSYEQYF.

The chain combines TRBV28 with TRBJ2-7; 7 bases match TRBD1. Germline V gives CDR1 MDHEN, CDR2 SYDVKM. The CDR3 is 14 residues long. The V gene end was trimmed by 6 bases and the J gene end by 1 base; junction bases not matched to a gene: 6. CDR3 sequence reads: CASRSGTASYEQYF. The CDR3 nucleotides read TGTGCCAGCAGATCCGGGACAGCATCCTACGAGCAGTACTTC.

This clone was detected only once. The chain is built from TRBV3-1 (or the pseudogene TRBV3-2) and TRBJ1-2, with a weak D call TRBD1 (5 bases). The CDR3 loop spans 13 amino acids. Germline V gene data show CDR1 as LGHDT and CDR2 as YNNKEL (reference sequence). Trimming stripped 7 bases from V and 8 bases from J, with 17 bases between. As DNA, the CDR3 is TGTGCCAGCACCCCAGGGAGGGCAGGGGGCTACACCTTC. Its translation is CASTPGRAGGYTF.

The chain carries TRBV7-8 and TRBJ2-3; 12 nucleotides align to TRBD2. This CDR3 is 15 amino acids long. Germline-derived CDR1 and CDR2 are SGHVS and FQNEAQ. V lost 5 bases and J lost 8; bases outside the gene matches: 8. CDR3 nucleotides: TGTGCCAGCAGCGAGCTAGCGGGGGGGCGGAGTACGCAGTATTTT. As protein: CASSELAGGRSTQYF.

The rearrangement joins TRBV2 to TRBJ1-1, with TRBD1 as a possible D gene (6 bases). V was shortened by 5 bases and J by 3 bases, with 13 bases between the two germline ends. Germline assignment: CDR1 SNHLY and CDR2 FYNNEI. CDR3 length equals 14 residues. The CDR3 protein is CASSPRGGYTEAFF. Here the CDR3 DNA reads TGTGCCAGCAGTCCCAGGGGAGGGTACACTGAAGCTTTCTTT.

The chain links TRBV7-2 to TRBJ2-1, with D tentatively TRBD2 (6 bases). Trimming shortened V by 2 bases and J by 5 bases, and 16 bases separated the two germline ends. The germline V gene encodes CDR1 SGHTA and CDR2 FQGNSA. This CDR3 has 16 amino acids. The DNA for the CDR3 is TGTGCCAGCAGCTTATGGGCACGTGGCGGGAACAATGAGCAGTTCTTC. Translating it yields CASSLWARGGNNEQFF. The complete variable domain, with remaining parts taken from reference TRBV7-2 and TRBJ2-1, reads GAGVSQSPSNKVTEKGKDVELRCDPISGHTALYWYRQSLGQGLEFLIYFQGNSAPDKSGLPSDRFSAERTGGSVSTLTIQRTQQEDSAVYLCASSLWARGGNNEQFFGPGTRLTVL.

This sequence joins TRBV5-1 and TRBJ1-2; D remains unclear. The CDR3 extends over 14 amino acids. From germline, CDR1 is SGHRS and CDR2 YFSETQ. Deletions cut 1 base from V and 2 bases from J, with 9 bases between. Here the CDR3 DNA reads TGCGCCAGCAGCTTGTCCCAGGCCAACTATGGCTACACCTTC. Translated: CASSLSQANYGYTF.

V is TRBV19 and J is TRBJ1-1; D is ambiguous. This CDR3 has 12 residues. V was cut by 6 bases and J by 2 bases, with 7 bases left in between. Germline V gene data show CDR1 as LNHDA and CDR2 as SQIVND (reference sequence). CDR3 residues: CASSPTNTEAFF. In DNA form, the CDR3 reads TGTGCCAGTAGCCCTACAAACACTGAAGCTTTCTTT.

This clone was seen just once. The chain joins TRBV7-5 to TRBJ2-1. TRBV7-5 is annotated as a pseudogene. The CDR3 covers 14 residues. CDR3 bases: TGTGCCAGACGATCTCGACCCGTTGGCGATGAGCAGTTCTTC. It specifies CARRSRPVGDEQFF.

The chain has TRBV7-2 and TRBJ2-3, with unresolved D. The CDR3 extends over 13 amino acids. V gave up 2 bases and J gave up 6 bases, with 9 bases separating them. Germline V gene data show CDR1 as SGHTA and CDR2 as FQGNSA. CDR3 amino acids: CASSLWEGDTQYF. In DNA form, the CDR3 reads TGTGCCAGCAGCTTATGGGAAGGGGATACGCAGTATTTT.

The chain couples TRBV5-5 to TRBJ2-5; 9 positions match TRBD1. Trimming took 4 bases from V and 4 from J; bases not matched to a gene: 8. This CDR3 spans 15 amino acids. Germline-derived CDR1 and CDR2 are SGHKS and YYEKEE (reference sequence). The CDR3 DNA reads TGTGCCAGCAGCAAGCCGGGACAGGGTATAGAGACCCAGTACTTC. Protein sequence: CASSKPGQGIETQYF. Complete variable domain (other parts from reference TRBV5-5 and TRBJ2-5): DAGVTQSPTHLIKTRGQQVTLRCSPISGHKSVSWYQQVLGQGPQFIFQYYEKEERGRGNFPDRFSARQFPNYSSELNVNALLLGDSALYLCASSKPGQGIETQYFGPGTRLLVL.